This T cell receptor (beta chain) was observed in a study of cytotoxic CD8 clonotypes in ibrutinib-treated CLL (dated by TCRdb to about 2021). With respect to the entire study: In this cohort, around 15 patients were treatment-naive and roughly 10 were relapsed/refractory, while some 18 had unmutated IGHV. Responses were partial in approximately 24 patients and complete in 2; after median approximately 67 months follow-up, around 15 stayed in remission and roughly twelve progressed. The response samples were drawn at a median of approximately twelve months into treatment, with a range of roughly 6 to 36 months. On average, each sample had about 250,000 productive templates and 94,082 productive rearrangements. Longitudinal samples were obtainable from about 30% of the roughly 90 participants in the trial. Cryopreserved peripheral blood mononuclear cells were obtained prior to treatment, at the time of response, and at either disease progression or sustained remission. What the research found in general, with its limitations: Sampling times were not matched between patients in sustained remission and patients whose disease was progressing, and lymph node repertoires were not examined. An increase in clonality was observed at ibrutinib response, with clonality remaining stable during sustained remission and falling back toward baseline at progression. Public clonotypes were rare and either shrank or stayed stable during treatment, and the rise in clonality at ibrutinib response reflected expansion of private clonotypes. Baseline clonality was found to be higher than that of age-matched healthy donors and was strongly correlated with circulating CD8+ T-cell counts.

For TCR beta library preparation, approximately 2 micrograms of genomic DNA was extracted from cryopreserved PBMCs. High-throughput TCR beta sequencing was performed on longitudinal blood samples from CLL patients receiving ibrutinib monotherapy. The patients were enrolled in a single-center, open-label phase 2 trial of ibrutinib monotherapy. The germline V gene sets CDR1 to SGHRS and CDR2 to YFSETQ. V is shortened by 4 bases, J by 2 bases, and the region joining them spans 14 bases. Its CDR3 holds 15 amino acids, cysteine through phenylalanine. The retained sequence is limited to the CDR3, 45 bases, with the frame set at the first base. A MiSeq instrument was used for deep resolution sequencing, which targeted depths ranging from 1 in 1 million up to 1 in 200,000 T cells, with coverage averaging 10x for each clonotype. The immunoSEQ hsTCRB Kit was used to generate the TCR beta libraries. The original methods were these. The data were analyzed with ImmunoSEQ Analyzer and ImmunoSEQ Data Assistant, and V, D and J gene assignments followed IMGT definitions. Clonality, which ranges from 0 to 1, was calculated as one minus the normalized Shannon entropy of productive rearrangement frequencies. Public clonotype analysis was restricted to overrepresented clonotypes comprising at least 0.05% of each patient's repertoire. Repertoires from around 13 age-matched healthy donors in immuneACCESS were used as clonality controls. TCRdb re-hosts the immuneACCESS table, in-frame sequences only. Its copies lack some clones; in the studies checked, an unresolved V gene accounts for under half of them, and the cause for the rest is not known. V and J calls and clone size are those listed in that table; D and trimming were worked out from the DNA. This sample has hundreds of thousands of clones in its table, and roughly 79% of those were observed once. 5% to 7% of the sample belongs to the ten largest clones.

Comments on this clone: There is no known antigen for this receptor. No quality values exist for individual bases; no much larger clone is one base distant.

Recombination connected TRBV5-1 to TRBJ2-3, and TRBD2 may be the D gene, going by 6 matching bases. The clonotype originates from a human donor with chronic lymphocytic leukemia. Source: PBMCs, taken before ibrutinib treatment. The CDR3: CASSHSGGVTDTQYF. The DNA is TGCGCCAGCAGCCACTCCGGCGGGGTCACAGATACGCAGTATTTT.